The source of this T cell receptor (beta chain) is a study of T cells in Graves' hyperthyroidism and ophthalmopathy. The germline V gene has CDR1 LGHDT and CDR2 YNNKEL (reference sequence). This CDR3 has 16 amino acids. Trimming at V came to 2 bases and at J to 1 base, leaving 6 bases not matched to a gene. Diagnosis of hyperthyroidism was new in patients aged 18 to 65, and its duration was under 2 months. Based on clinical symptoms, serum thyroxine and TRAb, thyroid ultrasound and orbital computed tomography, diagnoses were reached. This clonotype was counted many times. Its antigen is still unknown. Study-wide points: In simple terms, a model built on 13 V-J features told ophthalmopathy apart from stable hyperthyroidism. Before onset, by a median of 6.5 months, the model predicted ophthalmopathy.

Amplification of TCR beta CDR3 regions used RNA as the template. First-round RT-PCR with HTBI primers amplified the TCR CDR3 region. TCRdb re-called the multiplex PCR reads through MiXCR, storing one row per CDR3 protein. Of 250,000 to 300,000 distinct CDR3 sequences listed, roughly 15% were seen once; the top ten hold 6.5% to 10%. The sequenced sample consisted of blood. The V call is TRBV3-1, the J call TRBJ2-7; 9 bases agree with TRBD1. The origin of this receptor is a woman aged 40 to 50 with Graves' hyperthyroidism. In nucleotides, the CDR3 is TGTGCCAGCAGCCAACTCACCGGGACAGGGTCCTACGAGCAGTACTTC. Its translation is CASSQLTGTGSYEQYF.